What follows are 13 T cell receptor beta chains derived from one specimen sequenced in a study of CD8+ T cells in alopecia areata. RNA extraction was followed by reverse transcription into cDNA, which acted as the sequencing template. Measured with immunoSEQ multiplex PCR; TCRdb has only the in-frame clones, and not every one. The data show roughly 20,000 clones, approximately 70% seen once. Collection of lesional scalp punch biopsies and peripheral blood was performed in alopecia areata patients. Sequences were derived from skin, sampled at week 0. These TCRs come from a human donor with alopecia areata.

The chain combines TRBV2 with TRBJ2-5, with TRBD2 matching over 9 bases. V lost 0 bases and J lost 7; bases outside the gene matches: 9. The germline V gene encodes CDR1 SNHLY and CDR2 FYNNEI. There are 16 residues in the CDR3. Here the CDR3 DNA reads TGTGCCAGCAGTGAAGCACCCGGGACTAGCAGGGTGACCCAGTACTTC. Translating gives CASSEAPGTSRVTQYF. Full variable domain (remainder filled in from reference TRBV2 and TRBJ2-5): EPEVTQTPSHQVTQMGQEVILRCVPISNHLYFYWYRQILGQKVEFLVSFYNNEISEKSEIFDDQFSVERPDGSNFTLKIRSTKLEDSAMYFCASSEAPGTSRVTQYFGPGTRLLVL.

This rearrangement joins TRBV6-1 to TRBJ1-2; D gene ambiguous. The germline V gene encodes CDR1 MNHNS and CDR2 SASEGT. Trimming took off 8 bases at V and 2 bases at J, with 9 bases between the two ends. The CDR3 is made up of 12 amino acids. CDR3 amino acids: CASAGGNYGYTF. In nucleotides, the CDR3 is TGTGCCAGCGCCGGTGGCAACTATGGCTACACCTTC.

This clone turned up a few times. The rearrangement uses TRBV4-1 and TRBJ2-7; D remains unclear. The germline V gene encodes CDR1 MGHRA and CDR2 YSYEKL. V lost 5 bases and J 4 bases, leaving 12 bases between the germline ends. The CDR3 sequence is 13 residues long. CDR3 in DNA: TGCGCCAGCAGCTACTTACTACCTTACGAGCAGTACTTC. Translating gives CASSYLLPYEQYF.

With respect to this clone: Different DNA sequences within this sample yield the same CDR3. This chain joins TRBV6-4 and TRBJ2-3, with 10 nucleotides matching TRBD2. There are 15 residues in the CDR3. Germline CDR1 MRHNA, CDR2 SNTAGT. V dropped 2 bases and J dropped 4; count of bases not matched to a gene: 3. CDR3 sequence reads: CASSDEAGGPDTQYF. As DNA, the CDR3 is TGTGCCAGCAGTGACGAAGCGGGGGGGCCAGATACGCAGTATTTT.

The chain combines TRBV18 with TRBJ1-5; 7 positions match TRBD1. Germline-derived CDR1 and CDR2 are KGHSH and LQKENI. V shed 4 bases and J 1 base; nucleotides not matched to a gene: 4. The length of the CDR3 is 15 residues. CDR3 coding DNA: TGTGCCAGCTCACGGGAGACAGGGAGCAATCAGCCCCAGCATTTT. Translation gives CASSRETGSNQPQHF.

The chain is built from TRBV7-2 and TRBJ2-6, with 7 positions matching TRBD1. V lost 5 bases to trimming and J lost 0 bases; unmatched junction nucleotides: 13. Germline assignment: CDR1 SGHTA and CDR2 FQGNSA. There are 19 residues in the CDR3. The DNA of the CDR3 is TGTGCCAGCAGCCTATACCGTCGGGACAGCATCTCTGGGGCCAACGTCCTGACTTTC. This sequence encodes CASSLYRRDSISGANVLTF.

Concerning this clone itself: The sample carries other DNA sequences with the same CDR3. The J gene is TRBJ1-2, the V gene TRBV5-1, with TRBD1 matching 8 bases. The ends lost 2 bases at V and 8 bases at J; junction bases unmatched: 5. The germline V gene encodes CDR1 SGHRS and CDR2 YFSETQ. The CDR3 totals 13 residues. The CDR3 nucleotides read TGCGCCAGCAGCTTTGGACAGGGTGGCGGCTACACCTTC. The encoded protein is CASSFGQGGGYTF.

The chain couples TRBV7-2 to TRBJ1-1; D ambiguous. Germline CDR1 and CDR2: SGHTA and FQGNSA. This CDR3 region has 19 residues. Deletions cut 0 bases from V and 0 bases from J, with 20 bases between. CDR3 in amino acids: CASSLAVRILGRLNTEAFF. The CDR3 nucleotides are TGTGCCAGCAGCTTAGCCGTCAGGATTCTTGGTAGGCTGAACACTGAAGCTTTCTTT. The whole variable domain, remainder taken from reference TRBV7-2 and TRBJ1-1, is GAGVSQSPSNKVTEKGKDVELRCDPISGHTALYWYRQSLGQGLEFLIYFQGNSAPDKSGLPSDRFSAERTGGSVSTLTIQRTQQEDSAVYLCASSLAVRILGRLNTEAFFGQGTRLTVV.

This chain uses TRBV5-4 with TRBJ2-1; no clear D. Germline assignment: CDR1 SGHNT and CDR2 YYREEE (reference sequence). Trimming pared 4 bases from V and 10 bases from J, leaving 18 bases between. The CDR3 spans 14 residues. CDR3 region: CASSNVTAEIEQFF. The CDR3 coding sequence is TGTGCCAGCAGCAACGTCACCGCCGAGATAGAGCAGTTCTTC.

V and J are TRBV7-2 and TRBJ2-3; perhaps TRBD1 as D (6 bases). Germline-derived CDR1 and CDR2 are SGHTA and FQGNSA. With 3 bases removed from V and 0 bases from J, the gap between germline ends came to 10 bases. The length of the CDR3 is 15 residues. CDR3 sequence reads: CASSFWTASTDTQYF. The CDR3, as DNA: TGTGCCAGCAGCTTTTGGACAGCTAGCACAGATACGCAGTATTTT.

The chain combines TRBV2 with TRBJ2-7; D might be TRBD1 or TRBD2, each matching 5 bases. The CDR3 loop spans 13 amino acids. Trimming left V 7 bases short and J 2 bases short, with 12 bases between. Germline lookup yields CDR1 SNHLY and CDR2 FYNNEI. This CDR3 reads CASTVGRPYEQYF. CDR3 nucleotide sequence: TGTGCCAGCACCGTGGGACGCCCCTACGAGCAGTACTTC.

This chain connects TRBV5-1 to TRBJ2-1; D is ambiguous. V lost 5 bases, J lost 8 bases, and 14 bases lay in between. This CDR3 comprises 13 residues. The germline V gene has CDR1 SGHRS and CDR2 YFSETQ. The CDR3 DNA reads as TGCGCCAGCAGAATCCCCGCAGGCTATGAGCAGTTCTTC. Protein sequence: CASRIPAGYEQFF.

V and J are TRBV4-3 and TRBJ2-7; 10 bases agree with TRBD2. With V trimmed by 1 base and J by 2 bases, 5 bases remained unmatched. From germline, CDR1 is LGHNA and CDR2 YSLEER. This CDR3 spans 16 amino acids. The CDR3 DNA is TGCGCCAGCAGCCAAGGGAGCGGGGGGGCTCCCTACGAGCAGTACTTC. Its translation is CASSQGSGGAPYEQYF.